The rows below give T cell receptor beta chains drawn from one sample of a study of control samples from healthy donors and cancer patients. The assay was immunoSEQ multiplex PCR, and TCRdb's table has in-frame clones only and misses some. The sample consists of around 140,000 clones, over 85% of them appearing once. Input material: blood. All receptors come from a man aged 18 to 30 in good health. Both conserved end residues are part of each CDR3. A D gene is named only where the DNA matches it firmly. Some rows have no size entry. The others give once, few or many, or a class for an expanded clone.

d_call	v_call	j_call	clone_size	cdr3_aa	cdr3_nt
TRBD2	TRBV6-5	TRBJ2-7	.	CASSYSPSGNYEQYF	TGTGCCAGCAGTTACTCGCCTAGCGGAAACTACGAGCAGTACTTC
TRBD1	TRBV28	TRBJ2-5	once	CASSYPRGTGEETQYF	TGTGCCAGCAGTTACCCCAGAGGGACAGGGGAAGAGACCCAGTACTTC
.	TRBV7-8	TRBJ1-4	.	CASSLLEGLLFF	TGTGCCAGCAGCTTATTAGAGGGTTTGCTGTTTTTT
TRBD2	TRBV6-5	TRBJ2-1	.	CASSYDSGGNEQFF	TGTGCCAGCAGTTACGATAGCGGGGGCAATGAGCAGTTCTTC
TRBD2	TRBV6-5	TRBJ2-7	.	CASSPGGGYEQYF	TGTGCCAGCAGTCCGGGGGGGGGCTACGAGCAGTACTTC
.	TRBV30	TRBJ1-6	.	CAWRRGNSPLHF	TGTGCCTGGAGAAGGGGCAATTCACCCCTCCACTTT
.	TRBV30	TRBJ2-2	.	CAWSVGGELFF	TGTGCCTGGAGTGTAGGCGGGGAGCTGTTTTTT
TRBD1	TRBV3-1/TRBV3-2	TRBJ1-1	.	CASSPDRGQVAFF	TGTGCCAGCAGCCCAGACAGGGGGCAGGTGGCTTTCTTT
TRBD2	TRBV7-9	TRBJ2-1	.	CASSLGLAHNEQFF	TGTGCCAGCAGCTTGGGACTAGCTCACAATGAGCAGTTCTTC
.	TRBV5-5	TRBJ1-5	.	CASSLDRTGQPQHF	TGTGCCAGCAGCTTGGACCGGACGGGTCAGCCCCAGCATTTT
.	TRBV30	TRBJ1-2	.	CAWSPAWWGGYTF	TGTGCCTGGAGTCCCGCCTGGTGGGGCGGCTACACCTTC
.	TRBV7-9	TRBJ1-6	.	CASSLAGPYNSPLHF	TGTGCCAGCAGCTTAGCGGGCCCCTACAATTCACCCCTCCACTTT
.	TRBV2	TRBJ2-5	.	CASSWGRETQYF	TGTGCCAGCAGTTGGGGGCGAGAGACCCAGTACTTC
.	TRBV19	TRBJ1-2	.	CASTAEGGLGYGYTF	TGTGCCAGTACCGCCGAGGGGGGGCTGGGCTATGGCTACACCTTC
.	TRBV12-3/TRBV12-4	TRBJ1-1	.	CASSLVRTEAFF	TGTGCCAGCAGTTTGGTACGGACTGAAGCTTTCTTT
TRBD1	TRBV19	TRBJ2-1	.	CASKSLTGALNNEQFF	TGTGCCAGTAAGTCACTGACAGGGGCACTTAACAATGAGCAGTTCTTC
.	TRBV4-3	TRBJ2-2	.	CASSQVPTGELFF	TGCGCCAGCAGCCAAGTCCCCACCGGGGAGCTGTTTTTT
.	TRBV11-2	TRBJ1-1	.	CASSHWEGRNTEAFF	TGTGCCAGCAGCCATTGGGAAGGCCGGAACACTGAAGCTTTCTTT
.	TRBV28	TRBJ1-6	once	CASSPGSGVSPLHF	TGTGCCAGCAGTCCTGGATCGGGGGTTTCACCCCTCCACTTT
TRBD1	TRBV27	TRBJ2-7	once	CASSSGTGGADEQYF	TGTGCCAGCAGTTCTGGGACAGGGGGTGCGGACGAGCAGTACTTC
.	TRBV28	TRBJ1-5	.	CASSSDPYSNQPQHF	TGTGCCAGCAGTTCCGACCCTTATAGCAATCAGCCCCAGCATTTT
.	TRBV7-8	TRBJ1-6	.	CASSLQRSPLHF	TGTGCCAGCAGCCTACAGAGGTCACCCCTCCACTTT
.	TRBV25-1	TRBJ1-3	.	CASSEFSGGRVADTIYF	TGTGCCAGCAGTGAATTTTCGGGGGGGCGCGTAGCAGACACCATATATTTT
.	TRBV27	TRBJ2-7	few	CASSLDGMAYEQYF	TGTGCCAGCAGTTTAGACGGGATGGCCTACGAGCAGTACTTC
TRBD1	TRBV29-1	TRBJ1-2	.	CSVQPGQGSNYGYTF	TGCAGCGTCCAACCGGGACAGGGTTCTAACTATGGCTACACCTTC
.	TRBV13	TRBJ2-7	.	CASSSGASYEQYF	TGTGCCAGCAGCTCGGGGGCCTCCTACGAGCAGTACTTC
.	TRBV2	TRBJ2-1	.	CASSEAVRVGSYNEQFF	TGTGCCAGCAGTGAAGCGGTAAGGGTTGGCTCCTACAATGAGCAGTTCTTC
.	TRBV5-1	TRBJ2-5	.	CASSLRSGPPGTQYF	TGCGCCAGCAGCTTGAGATCAGGACCCCCGGGGACCCAGTACTTC
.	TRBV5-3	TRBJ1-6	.	CARSFDRANSPLHF	TGTGCCAGAAGCTTCGACAGAGCTAATTCACCCCTCCACTTT
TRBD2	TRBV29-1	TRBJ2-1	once	CSVKGTSGSYNEQFF	TGCAGCGTCAAAGGGACTAGCGGCTCCTACAATGAGCAGTTCTTC
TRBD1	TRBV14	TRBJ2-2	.	CASSDRGRITGELFF	TGTGCCAGCAGCGACAGGGGGCGCATCACCGGGGAGCTGTTTTTT
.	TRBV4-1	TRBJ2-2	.	CASSQSSTTGNGELFF	TGCGCCAGCAGCCAATCTTCTACTACCGGCAACGGGGAGCTGTTTTTT
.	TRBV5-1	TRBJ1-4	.	CASRQDSRNEKLFF	TGCGCCAGCAGACAGGACAGCCGTAATGAAAAACTGTTTTTT